This TCR beta chain was recorded in a study of blood T cell repertoires in COVID-19. Study as a whole: Whether acute or convalescent, the COVID-19 samples came from the United States, Italy and Spain. T cells, B-cell-depleted T cells, or PBMCs provided the cDNA or gDNA that served as material.

Original processing methods: Researchers report that nucleated cell counts were estimated from reference gene primer amplification. Data came from immunoSEQ multiplex PCR; TCRdb stores just in-frame clones and leaves some out. V and J calls and clone size are those listed in that table; D and trimming were worked out from the DNA. The sample records 150,000 to 200,000 clones, 80% to 85% being singletons. This CDR3 comprises 15 residues. Looked up from germline, CDR1 is SGHRS and CDR2 is YFSETQ. Trimming at V came to 4 bases and at J to 6 bases, leaving 8 bases not matched to a gene. During active infection, Seattle patients enrolled and were then monitored through disease.

The V and J genes are TRBV5-1 and TRBJ2-2, with TRBD2 matching over 8 bases. The origin of this receptor is a woman between 65 and 79 years old with COVID-19, enrolled during active disease. The sequenced material came from peripheral blood. Here the CDR3 reads CASSQVAGKSGELFF. In DNA, the CDR3 is TGCGCCAGCAGCCAAGTAGCGGGAAAATCCGGGGAGCTGTTTTTT.